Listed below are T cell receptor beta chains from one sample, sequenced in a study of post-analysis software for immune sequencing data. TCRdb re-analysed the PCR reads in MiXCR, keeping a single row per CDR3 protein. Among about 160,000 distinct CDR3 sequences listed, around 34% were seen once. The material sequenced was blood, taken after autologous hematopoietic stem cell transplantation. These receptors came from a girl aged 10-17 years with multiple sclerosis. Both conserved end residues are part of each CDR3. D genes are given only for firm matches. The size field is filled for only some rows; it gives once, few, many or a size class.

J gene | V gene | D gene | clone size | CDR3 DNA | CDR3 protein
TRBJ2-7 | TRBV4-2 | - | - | TGTGCCAGCAGCCAACGGGAAGGGAGCTACGAGCAGTACTTC | CASSQREGSYEQYF
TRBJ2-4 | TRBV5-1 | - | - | TGCGCCAGCAGCTTGGAAGTGGGAATTCAGTACTTC | CASSLEVGIQYF
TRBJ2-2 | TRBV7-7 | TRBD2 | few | TGTGCTAGCAGCCCGGAACTAGCGGCCACCGGGGAGCTGTTTTTT | CASSPELAATGELFF
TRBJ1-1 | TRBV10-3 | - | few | TGTGCCATCAGTGGATTAAACACTGAAGCTTTCTTT | CAISGLNTEAFF
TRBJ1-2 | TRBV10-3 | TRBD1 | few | TGTGCCACCGAAGACAGGGGTGCTAACTATGGCTACACCTTC | CATEDRGANYGYTF
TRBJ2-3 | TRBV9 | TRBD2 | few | TGTGCCAGCAGCGTAAGACCCGGACTAGCGGGAGGAGGGACAGATACGCAGTATTTT | CASSVRPGLAGGGTDTQYF
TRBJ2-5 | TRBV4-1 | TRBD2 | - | TGCGCCAGCAGCCACCTACTAGCGGGAGGTGAGACCCAGTACTTC | CASSHLLAGGETQYF
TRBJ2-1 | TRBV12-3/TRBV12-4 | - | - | TGTGCCAGCAGTTTGTCGCGGAGTGATGAGCAGTTCTTC | CASSLSRSDEQFF
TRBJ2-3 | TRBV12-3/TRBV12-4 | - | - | TGTGCCAGCAGCCCAGACATACTAAGCACAGATACGCAGTATTTT | CASSPDILSTDTQYF
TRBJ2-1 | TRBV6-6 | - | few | TGTGCCAGCAGCCCAGACGATTACAATGAGCAGTTCTTC | CASSPDDYNEQFF
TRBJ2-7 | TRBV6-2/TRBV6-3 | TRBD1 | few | TGTGCCAGCAGTTACCGGGACAGGTACGAGCAGTACTTC | CASSYRDRYEQYF
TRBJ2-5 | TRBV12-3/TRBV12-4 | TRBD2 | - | TGTGCCAGCAGTGATAGCGGGAGGACTCAAGAGACCCAGTACTTC | CASSDSGRTQETQYF
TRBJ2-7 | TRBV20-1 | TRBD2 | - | TGCAGTGCCCCTAGCGGGAGGGCCCTGTCGTACGAGCAGTACTTC | CSAPSGRALSYEQYF
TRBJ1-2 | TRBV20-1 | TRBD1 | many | TGCAGTGCTAGAGATCCAGGACAGGGGAACTATGGCTACACCTTC | CSARDPGQGNYGYTF
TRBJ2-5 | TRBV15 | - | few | TGTGCCACCAGCAGACCCGGACAGTGGGGCGAGACCCAGTACTTC | CATSRPGQWGETQYF
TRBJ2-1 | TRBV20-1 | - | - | TGCAGTGCTAGTCCGTCGGGCGCCGCGGCCTACAATGAGCAGTTCTTC | CSASPSGAAAYNEQFF
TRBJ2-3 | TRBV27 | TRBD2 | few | TGTGCCAGCAGTTTAGGGGGGACTAGCGGGATCACAGATACGCAGTATTTT | CASSLGGTSGITDTQYF
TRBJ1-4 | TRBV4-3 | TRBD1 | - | TGCGCCAGCAGCCAGGGGACAGGGCCTGCGGAAAAACTGTTTTTT | CASSQGTGPAEKLFF
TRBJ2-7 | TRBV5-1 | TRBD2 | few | TGCGCCAGCAGCCCTCGACTAGCCTCCTACGAGCAGTACTTC | CASSPRLASYEQYF
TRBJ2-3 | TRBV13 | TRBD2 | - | TGTGCCAGCAGCTTAGGGGGACTAGCGTTTAATACGCAGTATTTT | CASSLGGLAFNTQYF
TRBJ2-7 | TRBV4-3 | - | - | TGCGCCAGCAGCCAAGAGGAATCCCAGGGATCCTCCTACGAGCAGTACTTC | CASSQEESQGSSYEQYF
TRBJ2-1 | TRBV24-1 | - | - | TGTGCCACCAGTGACCGGAATAGTCATGAGCAGTTCTTC | CATSDRNSHEQFF
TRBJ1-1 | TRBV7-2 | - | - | TGTGCCAGCAGCTTAAGCCGGGCTGAAGCTTTCTTT | CASSLSRAEAFF
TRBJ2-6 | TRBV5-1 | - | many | TGCGCCAGCAAACCGCGACGAACCTCTGGGGCCAACGTCCTGACTTTC | CASKPRRTSGANVLTF